This T cell receptor beta chain was observed in a study of T cells in Graves' hyperthyroidism and ophthalmopathy. It was RNA transcripts that yielded the amplified TCR beta CDR3 regions. HTBI primers were employed in a first-round RT-PCR of the TCR CDR3. TCRdb recomputed calls from the multiplex PCR reads with MiXCR, one row per CDR3 protein. The data contain around 600,000 distinct CDR3 sequences, roughly 14% of them seen just once; the ten biggest clones take up around 7.8%. Fresh 10 ml peripheral blood yielded PBMCs. The V segment lost 8 bases and the J segment 4 bases; nucleotides outside the gene matches: 6. In germline, CDR1 is SNHLY, CDR2 FYNNEI. The CDR3 totals 15 residues.

This receptor was taken from a woman in her thirties with Graves' hyperthyroidism. Sample: blood. The rearrangement uses TRBV2 and TRBJ1-6; 9 bases match TRBD1. The CDR3 region is CASGMTGGYNSPLHF. Written as DNA, the CDR3 is TGTGCCAGCGGGATGACAGGGGGATATAATTCACCCCTCCACTTT. Combining the CDR3 with reference TRBV2 and TRBJ1-6 gives the whole variable domain EPEVTQTPSHQVTQMGQEVILRCVPISNHLYFYWYRQILGQKVEFLVSFYNNEISEKSEIFDDQFSVERPDGSNFTLKIRSTKLEDSAMYFCASGMTGGYNSPLHFGNGTRLTVT.